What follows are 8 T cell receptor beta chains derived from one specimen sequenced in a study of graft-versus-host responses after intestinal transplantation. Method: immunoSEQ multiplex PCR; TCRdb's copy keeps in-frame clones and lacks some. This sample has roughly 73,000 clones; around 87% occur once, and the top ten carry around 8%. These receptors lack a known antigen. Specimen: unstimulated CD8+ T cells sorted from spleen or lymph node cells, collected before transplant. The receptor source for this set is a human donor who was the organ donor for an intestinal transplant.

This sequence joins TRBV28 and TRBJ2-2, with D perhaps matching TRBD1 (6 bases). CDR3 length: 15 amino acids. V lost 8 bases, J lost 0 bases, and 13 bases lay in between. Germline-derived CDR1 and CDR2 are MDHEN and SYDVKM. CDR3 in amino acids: CASSTGHANTGELFF. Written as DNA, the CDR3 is TGTGCCAGCTCTACAGGGCATGCGAACACCGGGGAGCTGTTTTTT.

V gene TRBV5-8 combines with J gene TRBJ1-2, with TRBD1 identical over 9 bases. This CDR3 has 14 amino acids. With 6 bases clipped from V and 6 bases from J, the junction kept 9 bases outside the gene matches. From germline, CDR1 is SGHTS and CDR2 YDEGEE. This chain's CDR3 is CASNDRGSGNGYTF. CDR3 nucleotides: TGTGCCAGCAACGACAGGGGGAGCGGGAATGGCTACACCTTC.

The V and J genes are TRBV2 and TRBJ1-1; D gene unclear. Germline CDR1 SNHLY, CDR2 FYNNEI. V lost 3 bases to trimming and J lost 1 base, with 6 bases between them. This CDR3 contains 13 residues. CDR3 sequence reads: CASSEGRNTEAFF. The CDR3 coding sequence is TGTGCCAGCAGTGAGGGGAGGAACACTGAAGCTTTCTTT.

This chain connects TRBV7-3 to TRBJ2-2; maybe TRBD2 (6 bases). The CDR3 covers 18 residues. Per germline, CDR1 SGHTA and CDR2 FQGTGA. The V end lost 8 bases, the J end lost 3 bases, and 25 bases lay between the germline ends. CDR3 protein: CASSPGVWRGLDTGELFF. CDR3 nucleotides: TGTGCCAGCTCCCCTGGGGTTTGGCGGGGATTAGACACCGGGGAGCTGTTTTTT.

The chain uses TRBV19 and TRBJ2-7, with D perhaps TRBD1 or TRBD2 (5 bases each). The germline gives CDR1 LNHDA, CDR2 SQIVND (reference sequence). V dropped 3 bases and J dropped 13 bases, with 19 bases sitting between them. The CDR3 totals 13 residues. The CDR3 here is CASSIMPGTLPYF. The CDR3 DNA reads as TGTGCCAGTAGTATTATGCCGGGGACCCTCCCCTACTTC.

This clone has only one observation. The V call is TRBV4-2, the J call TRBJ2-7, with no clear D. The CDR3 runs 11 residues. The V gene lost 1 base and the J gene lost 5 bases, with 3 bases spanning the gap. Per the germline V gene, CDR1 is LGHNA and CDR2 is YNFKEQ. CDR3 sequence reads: CASSQVDEQYF. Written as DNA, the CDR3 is TGTGCCAGCAGCCAAGTCGACGAGCAGTACTTC.

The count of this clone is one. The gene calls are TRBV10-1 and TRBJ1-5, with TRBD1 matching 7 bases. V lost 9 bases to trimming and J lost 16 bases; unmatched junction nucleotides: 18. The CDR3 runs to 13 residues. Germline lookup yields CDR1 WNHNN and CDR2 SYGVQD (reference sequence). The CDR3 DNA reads TGCGCCAGTACAGGGGTAAGAGGGGAGCCCCCCCATTTT. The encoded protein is CASTGVRGEPPHF.

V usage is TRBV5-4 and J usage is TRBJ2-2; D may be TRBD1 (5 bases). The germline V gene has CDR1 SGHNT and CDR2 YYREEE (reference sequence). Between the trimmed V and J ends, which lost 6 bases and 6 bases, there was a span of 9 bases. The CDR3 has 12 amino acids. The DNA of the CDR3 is TGTGCCAGCATAGGGGAACCCGGGGAGCTGTTTTTT. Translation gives CASIGEPGELFF.